What follows describes a single T cell receptor beta chain. Authors' processing steps: Estimates of nucleated cell counts were drawn from the amplification of reference gene primers. TCRdb's copy holds only in-frame clones and misses some; the assay was immunoSEQ multiplex PCR. V and J calls plus clone size are reproduced from that table; the DNA served to infer D and trimming. The sample has 100,000 or so clones, under 80% seen once; the top ten hold approximately 22%. This entry belongs to a study of blood T cell repertoires in COVID-19. On the study more broadly: Sites in the United States, Italy and Spain provided acute and convalescent COVID-19 samples. Nucleic acid was either cDNA or gDNA, and it came from T cells, B-cell-depleted T cells, or PBMCs.

V dropped 4 bases and J dropped 4 bases, with 18 bases sitting between them. CDR3 length equals 16 residues. In germline, CDR1 is LGHDT, CDR2 YNNKEL (reference sequence). Sequenced sample: peripheral blood. The TCR originated in a man aged 65 to 79 with active or convalescent COVID-19. The chain has TRBV3-1 (or the pseudogene TRBV3-2) and TRBJ2-3; D possibly corresponds to TRBD2 (5 bases). The CDR3 region is CASSLGVGAPSDTQYF. For the CDR3, the DNA is TGTGCCAGCAGCCTAGGAGTGGGAGCCCCCTCAGATACGCAGTATTTT.